This TCR beta chain was obtained from a study of Graves' ophthalmopathy and Graves' hyperthyroidism. Study-level information: Stable hyperthyroidism meant no ophthalmopathy within 18 months of follow-up.

Study-wide results and caveats: Ophthalmopathy progression predictions by the model showed around 72% specificity and approximately 71% sensitivity. Detected in blood as well were most expanded thyroid clonotypes with frequency above 0.001.

As the template, RNA transcripts were used to amplify TCR beta CDR3 regions. The first-round RT-PCR employed HTBI primers together with the Qiagen OneStep RT-PCR kit. A multiplex PCR was then performed as the second round. TCRdb used MiXCR to reprocess the multiplex PCR reads, holding one entry per CDR3 protein. The table has over a million distinct CDR3 sequences, about 35% seen once. Newly diagnosed hyperthyroidism donors, aged 18 to 65, duration under 2 months. This clonotype was detected many times. Its specificity is unknown. Sequencing was carried out using peripheral blood or thyroid tissue (not recorded which). This TCR was recovered from an adult man with Graves' hyperthyroidism.

This chain's CDR3 is CASSSPTGASDEKLFF. CDR3 nucleotide sequence: TGTGCCAGCAGCTCTCCTACGGGGGCCTCGGATGAAAAACTGTTTTTT. The chain couples TRBV7-9 to TRBJ1-4; maybe TRBD1 (6 bases). CDR3 length equals 16 residues. Per the germline V gene, CDR1 is SEHNR and CDR2 is FQNEAQ (reference sequence). Trimming removed 4 bases at V and 6 bases at J, with 18 bases between.